A selection of T cell receptor beta chains follows, all from one sample in a study of blood T cell repertoires in COVID-19. The protocol was immunoSEQ multiplex PCR, while the TCRdb copy is restricted to in-frame clones and leaves out a portion. The table shows about 470,000 clones, with about 85% occurring only once. Sequenced sample: PBMCs or T cells enriched from blood (not recorded which). The source is a young woman who had recovered from COVID-19. The CDR3 runs from the conserved cysteine through the conserved F or W. D genes are given only for firm matches. Only some rows state a clone size, as once, few, many or a class for expanded clones.

>TRBD1|TRBJ2-5|-|TRBV28
TGTGCCAGCAGTTTAGCAGGGGGCCGGGAGACCCAGTACTTC
CASSLAGGRETQYF
>TRBD1|TRBJ1-4|few|TRBV18
TGTGCCAGCTCACGAAGACAGGGGGTTACGGCTAATGAAAAACTGTTTTTT
CASSRRQGVTANEKLFF
>-|TRBJ2-3|-|TRBV5-1
TGCGCCAGCAGCGTATCCTTGGGAGGCACAGATACGCAGTATTTT
CASSVSLGGTDTQYF
>-|TRBJ1-3|-|TRBV12-5
TGTGCTAGTGGTTTGGTATCAGCCGGGAACCACTCTGGAAACACCATATATTTT
CASGLVSAGNHSGNTIYF
>TRBD1|TRBJ1-2|-|TRBV28
TGTGCCAGTAACTCGGGACAGGCCTGGGATGGCTACACCTTC
CASNSGQAWDGYTF
>-|TRBJ2-2|-|TRBV5-4
TGTGCCAGCAGCCCCGGTATAGTCACCGGGGAGCTGTTTTTT
CASSPGIVTGELFF
>-|TRBJ1-1|few|TRBV2
TGTGCCAGCAGTGTTCAGGGGCACACTGAAGCTTTCTTT
CASSVQGHTEAFF
>TRBD2|TRBJ2-2|-|TRBV2
TGTGCCAGCACTAGCGGGATTAACACCGGGGAGCTGTTTTTT
CASTSGINTGELFF
>TRBD1|TRBJ1-5|-|TRBV28
TGTGCCAGCAGCCCGGATGACAGGGCGAATCAGCCCCAGCATTTT
CASSPDDRANQPQHF
>-|TRBJ1-2|-|TRBV7-8
TGTGCCAGCAGCGCTCGACACTTCGGGGTGGATGGCTACACCTTC
CASSARHFGVDGYTF
>-|TRBJ2-1|-|TRBV19
TGTGCGTCTAGCTCCTACAATGAGCAGTTCTTC
CASSSYNEQFF
>-|TRBJ2-7|-|TRBV9
TGTGCCAGCAGCCCGCCCCACGGCGAGCAGTACTTC
CASSPPHGEQYF
>-|TRBJ1-1|-|TRBV3-1/TRBV3-2
TGTGCCAGCAGCCAAGGGTTAGAGGCTTTCTTT
CASSQGLEAFF
>TRBD2|TRBJ2-7|-|TRBV7-6
TGTGCCAGCAGCTTAGGAACTAGCGGGGGGTACGAGCAGTACTTC
CASSLGTSGGYEQYF
>-|TRBJ1-6|-|TRBV3-1/TRBV3-2
TGTGCCAGCAGCCAAGCAGGGGTCGGGACACCCCTCCACTTT
CASSQAGVGTPLHF
>-|TRBJ1-4|few|TRBV10-3
TGTGCCATCAGTGAGTTAGCTCAGGGGAATGAAAAACTGTTTTTT
CAISELAQGNEKLFF
>TRBD1|TRBJ2-7|once|TRBV5-4
TGTGCCAGCAGCTTTGTACAGGGGGCGTCCGAGCAGTACTTC
CASSFVQGASEQYF
>-|TRBJ1-2|-|TRBV10-3
TGTGCCATCAGTGAGATACCAGGGCATGGCTACACCTTC
CAISEIPGHGYTF
>TRBD2|TRBJ2-1|-|TRBV30
TGTGCCTGGGCGACGACTAGCGGGGTAAATGAGCAGTTCTTC
CAWATTSGVNEQFF
>TRBD1|TRBJ2-7|-|TRBV27
TGTGCCACGCAGAGGGACAGGCTCTCCTACGAGCAGTACTTC
CATQRDRLSYEQYF
>TRBD1|TRBJ2-7|-|TRBV2
TGTGCCAGCAGTTACAGGGGGCGCGAGCAGTACTTC
CASSYRGREQYF
>TRBD2|TRBJ2-3|-|TRBV4-1
TGCGCCAGCAGCCAAGAGACTAGCGGGGGCCTTAGCACAGATACGCAGTATTTT
CASSQETSGGLSTDTQYF
>-|TRBJ2-3|-|TRBV27
TGTGCCAGCTCCGCCCCCCAGAGCACAGATACGCAGTATTTT
CASSAPQSTDTQYF
>TRBD2|TRBJ2-3|-|TRBV2
TGTGCCGGTAGCGGGGGTACGGGAGATACGCAGTATTTT
CAGSGGTGDTQYF